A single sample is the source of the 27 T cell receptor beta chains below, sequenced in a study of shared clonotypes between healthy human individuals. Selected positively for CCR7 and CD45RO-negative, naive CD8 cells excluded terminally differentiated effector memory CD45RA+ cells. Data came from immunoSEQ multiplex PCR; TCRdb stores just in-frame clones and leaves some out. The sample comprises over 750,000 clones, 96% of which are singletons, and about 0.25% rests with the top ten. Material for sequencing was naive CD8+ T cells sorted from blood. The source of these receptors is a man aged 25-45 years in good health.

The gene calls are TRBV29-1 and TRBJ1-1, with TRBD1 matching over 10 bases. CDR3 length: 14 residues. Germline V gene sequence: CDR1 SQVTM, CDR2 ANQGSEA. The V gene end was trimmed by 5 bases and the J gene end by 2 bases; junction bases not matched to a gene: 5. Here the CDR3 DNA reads TGCAGCGTTCGGGACAGGGGATATAACACTGAAGCTTTCTTT. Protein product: CSVRDRGYNTEAFF. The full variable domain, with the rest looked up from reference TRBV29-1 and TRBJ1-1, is SAVISQKPSRDICQRGTSLTIQCQVDSQVTMMFWYRQQPGQSLTLIATANQGSEATYESGFVIDKFPISRPNLTFSTLTVSNMSPEDSSIYLCSVRDRGYNTEAFFGQGTRLTVV.

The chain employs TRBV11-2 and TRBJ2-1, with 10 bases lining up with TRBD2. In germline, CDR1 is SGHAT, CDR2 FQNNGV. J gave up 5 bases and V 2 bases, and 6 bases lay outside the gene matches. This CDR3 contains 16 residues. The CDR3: CASSLLSLAGDNEQFF. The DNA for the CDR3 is TGTGCCAGCAGCTTATTGAGTCTAGCGGGAGACAATGAGCAGTTCTTC.

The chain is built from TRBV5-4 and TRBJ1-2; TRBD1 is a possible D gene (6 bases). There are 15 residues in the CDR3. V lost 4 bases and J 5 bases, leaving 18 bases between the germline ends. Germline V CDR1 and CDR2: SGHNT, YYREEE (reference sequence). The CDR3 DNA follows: TGTGCCAGCAGCACTAACAGGGTGGTCACGTATGGCTACACCTTC. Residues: CASSTNRVVTYGYTF.

CDR3 sequence (DNA): TGTGCCACCCTCGACAGGAACTCCTACGAGCAGTACTTC. Amino acids: CATLDRNSYEQYF. The chain combines TRBV27 with TRBJ2-7; D possibly corresponds to TRBD1 (6 bases). CDR3 size: 13 residues. V was trimmed by 10 bases and J by 0 bases, leaving 13 bases between them. The germline V gene has CDR1 MNHEY and CDR2 SMNVEV (reference sequence).

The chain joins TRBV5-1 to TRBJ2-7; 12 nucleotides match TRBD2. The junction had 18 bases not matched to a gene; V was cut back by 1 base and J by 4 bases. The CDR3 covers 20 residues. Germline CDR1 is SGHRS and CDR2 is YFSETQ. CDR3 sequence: CASSLRLAGVFSTSSYEQYF. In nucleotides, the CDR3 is TGCGCCAGCAGCTTGAGACTAGCGGGAGTTTTCTCGACATCATCATACGAGCAGTACTTC.

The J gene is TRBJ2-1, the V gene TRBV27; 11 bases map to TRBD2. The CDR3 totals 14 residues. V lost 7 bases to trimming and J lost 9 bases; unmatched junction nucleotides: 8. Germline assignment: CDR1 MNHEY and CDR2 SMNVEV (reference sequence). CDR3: CASTVVAGGTEQFF. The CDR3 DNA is TGTGCCAGCACGGTCGTAGCGGGAGGGACTGAGCAGTTCTTC.

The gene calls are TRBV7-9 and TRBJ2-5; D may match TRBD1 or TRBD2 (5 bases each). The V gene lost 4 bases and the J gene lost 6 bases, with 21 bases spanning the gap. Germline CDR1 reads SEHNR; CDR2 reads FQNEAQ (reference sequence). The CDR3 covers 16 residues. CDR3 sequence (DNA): TGTGCCAGCAGCTCCCGTACCGGGACGCCATCCCAGACCCAGTACTTC. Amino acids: CASSSRTGTPSQTQYF.

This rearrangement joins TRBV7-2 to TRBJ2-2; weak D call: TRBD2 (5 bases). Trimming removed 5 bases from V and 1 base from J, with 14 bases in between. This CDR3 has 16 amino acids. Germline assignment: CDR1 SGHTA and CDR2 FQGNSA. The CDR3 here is CASSRRPTRNTGELFF. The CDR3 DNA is TGTGCCAGCAGCCGCCGTCCCACTAGGAACACCGGGGAGCTGTTTTTT.

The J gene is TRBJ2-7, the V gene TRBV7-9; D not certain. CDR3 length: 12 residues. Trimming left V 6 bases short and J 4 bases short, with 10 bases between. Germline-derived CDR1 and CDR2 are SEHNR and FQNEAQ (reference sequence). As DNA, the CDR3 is TGTGCCAGCAGTCTAGAAGAATACGAGCAGTACTTC. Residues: CASSLEEYEQYF.

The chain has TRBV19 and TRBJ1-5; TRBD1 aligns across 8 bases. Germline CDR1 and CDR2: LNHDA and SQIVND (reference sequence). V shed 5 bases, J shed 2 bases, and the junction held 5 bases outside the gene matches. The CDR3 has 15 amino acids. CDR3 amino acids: CASSPQGGGNQPQHF. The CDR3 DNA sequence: TGTGCCAGTAGTCCACAGGGGGGAGGCAATCAGCCCCAGCATTTT. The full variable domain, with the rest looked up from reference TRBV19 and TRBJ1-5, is DGGITQSPKYLFRKEGQNVTLSCEQNLNHDAMYWYRQDPGQGLRLIYYSQIVNDFQKGDIAEGYSVSREKKESFPLTVTSAQKNPTAFYLCASSPQGGGNQPQHFGDGTRLSIL.

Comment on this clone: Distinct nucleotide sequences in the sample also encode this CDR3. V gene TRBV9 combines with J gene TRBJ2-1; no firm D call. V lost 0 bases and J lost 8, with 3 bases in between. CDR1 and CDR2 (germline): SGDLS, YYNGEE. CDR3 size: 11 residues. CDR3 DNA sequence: TGTGCCAGCAGCGTAGACGATGAGCAGTTCTTC. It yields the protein CASSVDDEQFF.

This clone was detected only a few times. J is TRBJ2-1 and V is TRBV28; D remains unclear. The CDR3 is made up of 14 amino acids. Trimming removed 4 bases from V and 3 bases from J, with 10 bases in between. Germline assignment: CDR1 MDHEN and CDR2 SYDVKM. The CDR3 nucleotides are TGTGCCAGCAGTTATTTGGGTGACTACAATGAGCAGTTCTTC. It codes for CASSYLGDYNEQFF.

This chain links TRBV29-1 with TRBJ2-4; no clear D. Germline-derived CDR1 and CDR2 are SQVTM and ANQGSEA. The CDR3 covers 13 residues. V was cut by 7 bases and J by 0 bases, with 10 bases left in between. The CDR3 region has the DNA TGCAGCGCAGTTAGCCTAGCCAAAAACATTCAGTACTTC. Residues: CSAVSLAKNIQYF.

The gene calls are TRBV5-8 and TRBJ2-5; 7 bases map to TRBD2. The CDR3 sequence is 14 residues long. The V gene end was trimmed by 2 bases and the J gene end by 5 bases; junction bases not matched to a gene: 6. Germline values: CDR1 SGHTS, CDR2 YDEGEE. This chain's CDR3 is CASSFAGVLETQYF. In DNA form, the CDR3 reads TGTGCCAGCAGCTTCGCGGGGGTTTTGGAGACCCAGTACTTC. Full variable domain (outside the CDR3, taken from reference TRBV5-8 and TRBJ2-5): EAGVTQSPTHLIKTRGQQATLRCSPISGHTSVYWYQQALGLGLQFLLWYDEGEERNRGNFPPRFSGRQFPNYSSELNVNALELEDSALYLCASSFAGVLETQYFGPGTRLLVL.

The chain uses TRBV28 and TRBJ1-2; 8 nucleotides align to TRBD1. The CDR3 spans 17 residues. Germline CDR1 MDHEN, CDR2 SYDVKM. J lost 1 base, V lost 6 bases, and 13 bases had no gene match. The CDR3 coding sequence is TGTGCCAGCAGCCGAAGAGGACAGGGAGCTTATAACTATGGCTACACCTTC. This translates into CASSRRGQGAYNYGYTF.

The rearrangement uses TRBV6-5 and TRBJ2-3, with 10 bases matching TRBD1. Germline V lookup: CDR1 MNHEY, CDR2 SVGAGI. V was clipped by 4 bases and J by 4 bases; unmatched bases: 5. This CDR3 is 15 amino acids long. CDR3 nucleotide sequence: TGTGCCAGCAGTTCGACAGGGGGCTCCGCAGATACGCAGTATTTT. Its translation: CASSSTGGSADTQYF.

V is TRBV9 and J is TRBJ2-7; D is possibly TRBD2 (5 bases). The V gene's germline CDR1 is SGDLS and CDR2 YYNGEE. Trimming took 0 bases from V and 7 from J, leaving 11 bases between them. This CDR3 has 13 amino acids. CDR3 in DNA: TGTGCCAGCAGCGTAGGTGAGGGCCCAGAGCAGTACTTC. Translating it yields CASSVGEGPEQYF. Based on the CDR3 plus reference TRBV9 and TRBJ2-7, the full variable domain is DSGVTQTPKHLITATGQRVTLRCSPRSGDLSVYWYQQSLDQGLQFLIQYYNGEERAKGNILERFSAQQFPDLHSELNLSSLELGDSALYFCASSVGEGPEQYFGPGTRLTVT.

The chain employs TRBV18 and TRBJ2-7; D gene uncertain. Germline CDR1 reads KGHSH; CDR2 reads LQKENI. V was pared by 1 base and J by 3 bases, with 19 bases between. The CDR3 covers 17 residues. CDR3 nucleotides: TGTGCCAGCTCACCACGTGCTCGCTCCCTGGAGCTCTACGAGCAGTACTTC. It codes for CASSPRARSLELYEQYF. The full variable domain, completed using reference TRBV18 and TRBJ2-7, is NAGVMQNPRHLVRRRGQEARLRCSPMKGHSHVYWYRQLPEEGLKFMVYLQKENIIDESGMPKERFSAEFPKEGPSILRIQQVVRGDSAAYFCASSPRARSLELYEQYFGPGTRLTVT.

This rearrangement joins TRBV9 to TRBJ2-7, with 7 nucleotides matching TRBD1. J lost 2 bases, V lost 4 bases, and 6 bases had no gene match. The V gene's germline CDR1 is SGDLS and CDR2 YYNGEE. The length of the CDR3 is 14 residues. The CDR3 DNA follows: TGTGCCAGCAGCTCCCCGGACAGGCCCTACGAGCAGTACTTC. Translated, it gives CASSSPDRPYEQYF. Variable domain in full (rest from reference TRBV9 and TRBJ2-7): DSGVTQTPKHLITATGQRVTLRCSPRSGDLSVYWYQQSLDQGLQFLIQYYNGEERAKGNILERFSAQQFPDLHSELNLSSLELGDSALYFCASSSPDRPYEQYFGPGTRLTVT.

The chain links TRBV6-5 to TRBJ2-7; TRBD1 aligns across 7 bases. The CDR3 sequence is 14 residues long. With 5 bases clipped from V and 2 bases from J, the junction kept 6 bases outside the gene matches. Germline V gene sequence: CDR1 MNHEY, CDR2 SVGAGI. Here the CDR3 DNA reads TGTGCCAGCAGTAACCGGGACAGAACCTACGAGCAGTACTTC. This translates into CASSNRDRTYEQYF.

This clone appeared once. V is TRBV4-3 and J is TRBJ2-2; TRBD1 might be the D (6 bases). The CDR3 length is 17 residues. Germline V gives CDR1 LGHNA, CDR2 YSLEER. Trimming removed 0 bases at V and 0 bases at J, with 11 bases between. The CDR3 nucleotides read TGCGCCAGCAGCCAAGACGAGACAGGAACGAACACCGGGGAGCTGTTTTTT. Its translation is CASSQDETGTNTGELFF.

CDR3 sequence reads: CASSWLGGSGDEQYF. DNA for the CDR3: TGCGCCAGCAGCTGGCTCGGAGGGAGCGGCGACGAGCAGTACTTC. This chain uses TRBV5-1 with TRBJ2-7; TRBD2 is a possible D gene (6 bases). CDR3 length equals 15 residues. The germline V gene has CDR1 SGHRS and CDR2 YFSETQ. The V and J ends lost 3 bases and 5 bases respectively, with 18 bases between them.

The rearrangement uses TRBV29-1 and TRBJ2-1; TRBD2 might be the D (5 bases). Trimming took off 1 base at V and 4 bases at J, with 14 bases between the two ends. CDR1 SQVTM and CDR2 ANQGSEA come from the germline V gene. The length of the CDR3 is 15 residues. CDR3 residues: CSVEGRELGYNEQFF. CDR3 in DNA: TGCAGCGTTGAAGGACGGGAACTAGGGTACAATGAGCAGTTCTTC.

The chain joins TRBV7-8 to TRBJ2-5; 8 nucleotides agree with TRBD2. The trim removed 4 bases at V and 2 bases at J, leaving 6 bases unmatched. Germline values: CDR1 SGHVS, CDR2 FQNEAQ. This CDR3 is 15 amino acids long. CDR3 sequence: CASSWSSGYQETQYF. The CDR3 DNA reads TGTGCCAGCAGCTGGTCTAGCGGGTATCAAGAGACCCAGTACTTC.

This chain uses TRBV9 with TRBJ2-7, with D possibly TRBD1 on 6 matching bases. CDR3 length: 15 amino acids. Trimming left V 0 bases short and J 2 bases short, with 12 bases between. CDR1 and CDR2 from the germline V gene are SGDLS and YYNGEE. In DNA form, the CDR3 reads TGTGCCAGCAGCGTAGGGGGGACACTTACCTACGAGCAGTACTTC. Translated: CASSVGGTLTYEQYF.

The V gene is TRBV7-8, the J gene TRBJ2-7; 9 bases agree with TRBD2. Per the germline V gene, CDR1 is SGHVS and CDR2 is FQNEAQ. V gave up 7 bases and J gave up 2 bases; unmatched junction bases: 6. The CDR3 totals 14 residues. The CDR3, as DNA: TGTGCCAGCACCCAGCTAGCGGGAACCTACGAGCAGTACTTC. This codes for CASTQLAGTYEQYF.

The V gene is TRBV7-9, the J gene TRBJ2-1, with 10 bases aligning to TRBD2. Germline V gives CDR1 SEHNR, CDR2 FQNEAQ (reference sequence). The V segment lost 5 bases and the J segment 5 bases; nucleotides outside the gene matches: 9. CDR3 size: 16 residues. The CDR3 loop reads CASSALTSGINNEQFF. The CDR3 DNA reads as TGTGCCAGCAGCGCACTTACTAGCGGGATTAACAATGAGCAGTTCTTC.